This passage covers 24 T cell receptor beta chains from one sample sequenced in a study of identical twins. TCRdb called the 5' RACE reads again in MiXCR, with one record for every CDR3 protein. The sample contains around 450,000 distinct CDR3 sequences, around 14% of which appear only once. This sample was shared with a second study, whose subject was yellow fever vaccine responses in identical twins.

Sequencing was done on a sample of CD4+ T cells sorted from blood. Receptors were obtained from a woman between 18 and 30 years old in good health.

This sequence joins TRBV24-1 and TRBJ1-2; no definite D call. The CDR3 spans 12 residues. Germline assignment: CDR1 KGHDR and CDR2 SFDVKD. Trimming cost V 1 base and J 7 bases, with 6 bases left between them. CDR3 sequence (DNA): TGTGCCACCAGTGATTTAGGATCTGGCTACACCTTC. It translates to CATSDLGSGYTF.

The V gene is TRBV4-3, the J gene TRBJ2-7, with D perhaps TRBD2 (5 bases). V lost 0 bases and J 3 bases, leaving 12 bases between the germline ends. Germline CDR1 LGHNA, CDR2 YSLEER. CDR3 length: 15 residues. The CDR3, as DNA: TGCGCCAGCAGCCAAGATGGAGGAGCGGACTACGAGCAGTACTTC. This codes for CASSQDGGADYEQYF.

This chain connects TRBV11-2 to TRBJ2-7; D perhaps matches TRBD1 (6 bases). CDR1 and CDR2 from the germline V gene are SGHAT and FQNNGV. V dropped 2 bases and J dropped 2 bases, with 10 bases sitting between them. This CDR3 is 14 amino acids long. The chain's CDR3 is CASSLQGPAYEQYF. Written as DNA, the CDR3 is TGTGCCAGCAGCTTACAGGGGCCCGCCTACGAGCAGTACTTC.

The chain recombines TRBV29-1 with TRBJ2-1; weak D call: TRBD2 (6 bases). CDR1 is SQVTM and CDR2 is ANQGSEA in the germline V gene. This CDR3 comprises 14 residues. V lost 6 bases and J lost 4, with 16 bases in between. The chain's CDR3 is CSVHLASVYNEQFF. CDR3 nucleotide sequence: TGCAGCGTCCACCTGGCTAGCGTATACAATGAGCAGTTCTTC.

The V call is TRBV5-6, the J call TRBJ1-1, with a tentative D call TRBD1 (6 bases). The germline V gene has CDR1 SGHDT and CDR2 YYEEEE. CDR3 size: 13 residues. V shed 4 bases and J shed 5 bases, with 12 bases lying between them. This CDR3 reads CASSVDSWTEAFF. The CDR3 DNA follows: TGTGCCAGCAGCGTGGACAGTTGGACTGAAGCTTTCTTT.

Many counts were recorded for this clonotype. The chain has TRBV20-1 and TRBJ2-1, with 10 bases that match TRBD2. V shed 1 base, J shed 2 bases, and the junction held 5 bases outside the gene matches. The CDR3 covers 16 residues. In germline, CDR1 is DFQATT, CDR2 SNEGSKA (reference sequence). The CDR3 DNA is TGCAGTGCTAGAGTGGCTAGCGGGAGAGCCTACAATGAGCAGTTCTTC. This gives the protein CSARVASGRAYNEQFF.

This chain joins TRBV14 and TRBJ2-1; 9 positions match TRBD2. CDR3 length equals 15 residues. From germline, CDR1 is SGHDN and CDR2 FVKESK. V shed 2 bases, J shed 7 bases, and the junction held 6 bases outside the gene matches. CDR3 DNA: TGTGCCAGCAGCCAAAATAGCGGGAGCTTGAATGAGCAGTTCTTC. Protein: CASSQNSGSLNEQFF.

This clonotype was seen a handful of times. The V call is TRBV9, the J call TRBJ2-7; no definite D call. V gave up 4 bases and J gave up 2 bases, with 13 bases separating them. Germline V gives CDR1 SGDLS, CDR2 YYNGEE. The CDR3 spans 14 residues. In nucleotides, the CDR3 is TGTGCCAGCAGCCCCCAGGCCTTCGCCTACGAGCAGTACTTC. It codes for CASSPQAFAYEQYF.

This rearrangement joins TRBV7-6 to TRBJ1-6; 7 nucleotides line up with TRBD1. The trim removed 5 bases at V and 8 bases at J, leaving 6 bases unmatched. The CDR3 is 14 residues long. Germline lookup yields CDR1 SGHVS and CDR2 FNYEAQ. The CDR3 sequence is CASSQRDSDSPLHF. The CDR3 coding sequence is TGTGCCAGCAGCCAAAGGGACAGCGATTCACCCCTCCACTTT. The full variable domain, completed using reference TRBV7-6 and TRBJ1-6, is GAGVSQSPRYKVTKRGQDVALRCDPISGHVSLYWYRQALGQGPEFLTYFNYEAQQDKSGLPNDRFSAERPEGSISTLTIQRTEQRDSAMYRCASSQRDSDSPLHFGNGTRLTVT.

This clonotype has just a few counts. The CDR3 protein is CASGLSGTSGDTQYF. CDR3 DNA: TGTGCTAGTGGACTGTCCGGGACTAGCGGGGATACGCAGTATTTT. The chain uses TRBV12-5 and TRBJ2-3; 12 bases match TRBD2. The CDR3 sequence is 15 residues long. V gave up 6 bases and J gave up 6 bases; unmatched junction bases: 7. Germline loops: CDR1 LGHNT, CDR2 FRNRAP. Looking up the rest from reference TRBV12-5 and TRBJ2-3 gives the full variable domain: DARVTQTPRHKVTEMGQEVTMRCQPILGHNTVFWYRQTMMQGLELLAYFRNRAPLDDSGMPKDRFSAEMPDATLATLKIQPSEPRDSAVYFCASGLSGTSGDTQYFGPGTRLTVL.

There are many counts of this clonotype. This chain uses TRBV29-1 with TRBJ2-2, with TRBD1 matching over 8 bases. The V and J ends lost 5 bases and 7 bases, in that order; junction bases with no gene match: 6. The CDR3 length is 13 residues. Germline V gene lookup returns CDR1 SQVTM and CDR2 ANQGSEA. CDR3 DNA sequence: TGCAGCGTTACGCCCACAGGGGGCGGGGAGCTGTTTTTT. This codes for CSVTPTGGGELFF.

Remarks on this clonotype: A read error may account for a junction end that differs from germline. The chain combines TRBV5-1 with TRBJ2-3; the match to TRBD2 covers 10 bases. Per the germline V gene, CDR1 is SGHRS and CDR2 is YFSETQ. There are 15 residues in the CDR3. Written as DNA, the CDR3 is TGCGCCAGCAGCCGGACTAGCGGCTACACAGATGCGCAGTATTTT. Protein: CASSRTSGYTDAQYF.

The J gene is TRBJ2-1, the V gene TRBV7-9; the D gene is possibly TRBD1 (6 bases). Germline V gene sequence: CDR1 SEHNR, CDR2 FQNEAQ (reference sequence). This CDR3 is built from 14 residues. V was trimmed by 3 bases and J by 7 bases, leaving 13 bases between them. CDR3 DNA: TGTGCCAGCAGCTTGCAGGGGTACGGGAATGAGCAGTTCTTC. This sequence encodes CASSLQGYGNEQFF.

This clonotype was recorded a few times. CDR3 coding DNA: TGCAGTGCTAGCTGGCTAGCGGGTGGCTACAATGAGCAGTTCTTC. Translation: CSASWLAGGYNEQFF. The chain carries TRBV20-1 and TRBJ2-1, with 8 bases lining up with TRBD2. This CDR3 region has 15 residues. Trimming removed 3 bases from V and 3 bases from J; junction bases left unmatched: 7. Germline CDR1 reads DFQATT; CDR2 reads SNEGSKA (reference sequence).

This chain links TRBV5-6 with TRBJ2-3, with D hard to call. Trimming cost V 3 bases and J 0 bases, with 2 bases left between them. From germline, CDR1 is SGHDT and CDR2 YYEEEE. The CDR3 is made up of 12 amino acids. CDR3 region: CASSWSTDTQYF. The CDR3 coding sequence is TGTGCCAGCAGCTGGAGCACAGATACGCAGTATTTT.

This clonotype was seen a few times. V is TRBV6-2 or TRBV6-3 and J is TRBJ2-3; D remains unclear. The CDR3 sequence is 11 residues long. Germline V CDR1 and CDR2: MNHEY, SVGEGT. V lost 6 bases to trimming and J lost 6 bases, with 7 bases between them. This chain's CDR3 is CASSDQDTQYF. In DNA, the CDR3 is TGTGCCAGCAGCGACCAGGATACGCAGTATTTT.

This clonotype was observed a few times. The V gene is TRBV28, the J gene TRBJ1-6; the D gene is possibly TRBD1 (5 bases). Germline V gives CDR1 MDHEN, CDR2 SYDVKM. V shed 7 bases and J shed 7 bases, with 17 bases lying between them. The CDR3 is 15 amino acids. As DNA, the CDR3 is TGTGCCAGCACCCCGTCCCAGGGCTGGAATTCACCCCTCCACTTT. This gives the protein CASTPSQGWNSPLHF.

This clonotype has more than one count but fewer than ten. This sequence joins TRBV20-1 and TRBJ2-6, with D tentatively TRBD1 (6 bases). The CDR3 length is 15 residues. The V and J ends lost 6 bases and 8 bases respectively, with 20 bases between them. Germline V gives CDR1 DFQATT, CDR2 SNEGSKA (reference sequence). The CDR3 DNA is TGCAGTGCACGATCAACCGGGACAAAAACCAACGTCCTGACTTTC. Translation gives CSARSTGTKTNVLTF.

This clonotype appeared a few times. The chain combines TRBV28 with TRBJ2-2; D remains unclear. Per germline, CDR1 MDHEN and CDR2 SYDVKM. The CDR3 is 12 residues long. The germline V and J ends were trimmed by 4 bases and 8 bases, with 8 bases remaining between them. Here the CDR3 reads CASSSQVGELFF. CDR3 in DNA: TGTGCCAGCAGTTCGCAGGTGGGGGAGCTGTTTTTT.

For this clonotype: An end of the junction differs from the germline gene, which may be a read error. V and J are TRBV10-3 and TRBJ1-1; D is ambiguous. This CDR3 is built from 15 residues. The germline V gene has CDR1 ENHRY and CDR2 SYGVKD. CDR3 loop: CAISESALSGTEALF. The CDR3 nucleotides are TGTGCCATCAGTGAGTCGGCTTTGTCGGGCACTGAAGCTCTCTTT.

This clonotype was seen more than once but under ten times. The chain couples TRBV10-3 to TRBJ2-3; possibly TRBD1 or TRBD2 for D (5 bases each). V dropped 5 bases and J dropped 2 bases, with 11 bases sitting between them. CDR3 length: 14 amino acids. CDR1 is ENHRY, CDR2 SYGVKD, per germline. CDR3 DNA sequence: TGTGCCATCAGTTCCAGGGAGTTCACAGATACGCAGTATTTT. It specifies CAISSREFTDTQYF.

The chain employs TRBV28 and TRBJ2-6; D is perhaps TRBD2 (5 bases). The germline gives CDR1 MDHEN, CDR2 SYDVKM. CDR3 length: 15 residues. V lost 3 bases, J lost 3 bases, and 9 bases lay in between. In DNA form, the CDR3 reads TGTGCCAGCAGTTTTAACCGGGGTGGGGCCAACGTCCTGACTTTC. Protein product: CASSFNRGGANVLTF.

This clonotype was detected many times. The CDR3 coding sequence is TGCGCCAGCAGCTTCGGGACGGTGAACACTGAAGCTTTCTTT. It yields the protein CASSFGTVNTEAFF. The chain couples TRBV5-1 to TRBJ1-1, with D perhaps matching TRBD1 (5 bases). Germline V gene data show CDR1 as SGHRS and CDR2 as YFSETQ. The germline V and J ends were trimmed by 2 bases and 0 bases, with 8 bases remaining between them. The CDR3 has 14 residues.

This clonotype was detected a few times. The chain uses TRBV27 and TRBJ2-5; 16 bases are a match to TRBD2. The CDR3 has 18 residues. J gave up 4 bases and V 5 bases, and 10 bases lay outside the gene matches. CDR1 is MNHEY, CDR2 SMNVEV, per germline (reference sequence). The CDR3 sequence is CASSPRPGLAGGGETQYF. The CDR3 DNA sequence: TGTGCCAGCAGTCCCCGCCCGGGACTAGCGGGGGGGGGAGAGACCCAGTACTTC.